The next 7 T cell receptor beta chains were all read from a single sample in a study of blood T cell repertoires in COVID-19. Repertoires were generated with immunoSEQ multiplex PCR, while TCRdb's copy carries only in-frame clones and drops some. The sample yields about 81,000 clones, 84% seen once. What was sequenced was peripheral blood. These receptors all come from a human donor in a cohort sampled during active COVID-19.

This clone was picked up a small number of times. This chain uses TRBV7-3 with TRBJ2-7, with a tentative D call TRBD2 (5 bases). This CDR3 region has 13 residues. V shed 2 bases and J shed 6 bases, with 11 bases lying between them. The V gene's germline CDR1 is SGHTA and CDR2 FQGTGA. As DNA, the CDR3 is TGTGCCAGCAGCTTAGGTCCTGGGAGCGAGCAGTACTTC. Translated: CASSLGPGSEQYF. Full variable domain (outside the CDR3, taken from reference TRBV7-3 and TRBJ2-7): GAGVSQTPSNKVTEKGKYVELRCDPISGHTALYWYRQSLGQGPEFLIYFQGTGAADDSGLPNDRFFAVRPEGSVSTLKIQRTERGDSAVYLCASSLGPGSEQYFGPGTRLTVT.

The V and J genes are TRBV7-9 and TRBJ1-2, with D possibly matching TRBD1 (6 bases). Trimming shortened V by 5 bases and J by 0 bases, and 16 bases separated the two germline ends. Germline V lookup: CDR1 SEHNR, CDR2 FQNEAQ (reference sequence). This CDR3 is built from 16 residues. The CDR3 spells CASSPGGQLANYGYTF. The CDR3 bases are TGTGCCAGCAGCCCCGGAGGACAGCTTGCTAACTATGGCTACACCTTC.

V and J are TRBV27 and TRBJ2-7; D might be TRBD1 (6 bases). The CDR3 spans 14 residues. Trimming removed 3 bases from V and 4 bases from J, with 13 bases in between. Germline V gene sequence: CDR1 MNHEY, CDR2 SMNVEV (reference sequence). CDR3: CASSLGTQVYEQYF. CDR3 sequence (DNA): TGTGCCAGCAGTTTGGGGACACAGGTGTACGAGCAGTACTTC.

This chain's CDR3 is CASSKGTDINYGYTF. The CDR3 bases are TGCGCCAGCAGCAAAGGGACAGACATTAACTATGGCTACACCTTC. The chain recombines TRBV5-1 with TRBJ1-2, with TRBD1 matching 7 bases. This CDR3 is built from 15 residues. From germline, CDR1 is SGHRS and CDR2 YFSETQ. V lost 4 bases, J lost 1 base, and 7 bases stayed unmatched.

The rearrangement uses TRBV18 and TRBJ2-5, with 14 positions matching TRBD2. Trimming at V came to 3 bases and at J to 3 bases, leaving 6 bases not matched to a gene. The CDR3 length is 17 residues. The germline V gene encodes CDR1 KGHSH and CDR2 LQKENI. The chain's CDR3 is CASSPGLAGVMKETQYF. The CDR3 bases are TGTGCCAGCTCACCGGGACTAGCGGGGGTTATGAAAGAGACCCAGTACTTC.

The CDR3 coding sequence is TGTGCCAGTAGTATAACGGTCCTACTAGCGGGGGGTAGTACAGATACGCAGTATTTT. Encoded protein: CASSITVLLAGGSTDTQYF. The chain is built from TRBV19 and TRBJ2-3; TRBD2 agrees at 12 bases. This CDR3 is built from 19 residues. The germline V gene encodes CDR1 LNHDA and CDR2 SQIVND (reference sequence). Trimming removed 2 bases from V and 3 bases from J; junction bases left unmatched: 12.

The chain couples TRBV9 to TRBJ2-5; a possible D gene is TRBD2 (6 bases). CDR1 and CDR2 (germline): SGDLS, YYNGEE. V was cut by 4 bases and J by 4 bases, with 11 bases left in between. CDR3 length: 13 residues. The CDR3: CASSPGVGETQYF. The CDR3 bases are TGTGCCAGCAGCCCGGGGGTAGGAGAGACCCAGTACTTC.